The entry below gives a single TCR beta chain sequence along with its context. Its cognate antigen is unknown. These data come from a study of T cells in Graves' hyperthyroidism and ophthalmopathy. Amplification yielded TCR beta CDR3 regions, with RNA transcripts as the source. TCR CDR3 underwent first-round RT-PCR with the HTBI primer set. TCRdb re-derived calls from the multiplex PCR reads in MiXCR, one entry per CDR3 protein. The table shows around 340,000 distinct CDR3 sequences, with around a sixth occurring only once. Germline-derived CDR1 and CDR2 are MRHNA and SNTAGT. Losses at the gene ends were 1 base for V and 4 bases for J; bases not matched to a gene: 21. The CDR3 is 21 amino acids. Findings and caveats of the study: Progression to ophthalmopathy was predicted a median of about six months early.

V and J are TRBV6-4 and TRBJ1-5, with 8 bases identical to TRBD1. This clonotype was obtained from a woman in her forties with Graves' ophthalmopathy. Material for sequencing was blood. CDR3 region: CASSDWAGIGAGTGWNQPQHF. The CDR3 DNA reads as TGTGCCAGCAGTGACTGGGCAGGGATAGGGGCCGGGACAGGTTGGAATCAGCCCCAGCATTTT.